This T cell receptor (beta chain) was recovered during a study of blood T cell repertoires in COVID-19. Clones were read by immunoSEQ multiplex PCR, and TCRdb kept only the in-frame ones, dropping some. The sample includes about 64,000 clones, approximately 78% of them seen just once. On this clone itself: In the same sample, other DNA sequences code for this CDR3.

This CDR3 comprises 13 residues. Germline trimming cut 5 bases from V and 0 bases from J; bases unmatched to any gene: 4. Per germline, CDR1 GTSNPN and CDR2 SVGIG (reference sequence). The chain is built from TRBV30 and TRBJ2-7, with 7 bases that match TRBD1. The TCR was taken from a human donor in a cohort sampled during active COVID-19. What was sequenced was peripheral blood. The DNA of the CDR3 is TGTGCCTGGTCTCGGGACAGCTCCTACGAGCAGTACTTC. Amino acids: CAWSRDSSYEQYF.